This TCR beta chain came from a study of identical twins listed by TCRdb under 2016. Concerning the study at large: TCR alpha and beta repertoires from monozygotic twins, unrelated adults of various ages and cord blood were deep-sequenced to test whether fetal clonotypes persist. Replicate twin experiments were performed at different times using different library preparation protocols to rule out contamination.

Overall results and qualifications from the work: A weaker excess of twin sharing was found in beta out-of-frame sequences because the signal-to-noise ratio was lowered by fewer shared sequences. Zero-insertion analyses could be partly confounded by invariant T cells such as MAIT and iNKT, though diverse VJ usage argued against such confounding for most clonotypes. Abundant cord blood beta clonotypes carried fewer insertions; young adult naive repertoires showed a weaker similar trend, while memory repertoires showed none. Compared with coincidental sharing between unrelated individuals, an excess of low generation-probability sequences was observed among out-of-frame TCR alpha sequences shared between twins. Conclusions relied on cross-sectional statistical analysis, since the same donors could not be followed over many years. Out-of-frame TCR alpha sharing in monozygotic twins was systematically underestimated by recombination models, whereas sharing between unrelated individuals was in agreement with the recombination models.

Libraries were built with 5' RACE. The sample was run on an Illumina HiSeq 2000. Template switching added a universal primer binding site, and the final cDNA carried a unique molecular identifier that allowed TCR cDNA molecules to be counted accurately. Specific primers in the conserved constant-segment region were used to synthesize first-strand cDNA for the TCR alpha and beta chains. To control for contamination, each cDNA library was double barcoded with a SMART-Mk sample barcode plus Illumina barcodes. TruSeq adapter sequences and Illumina sample barcodes were added in two successive PCR steps. Sequencing of the TCR alpha and beta cDNA libraries was done on the Illumina HiSeq platform using custom primers. The study's own analysis went as follows. MiGEC processed the raw reads to extract unique molecular identifiers, while MiXCR was used to determine the CDR3 positions. Recombination models were inferred per individual with the repgenHMM and IGoR tools using an EM algorithm. The analysis of shared clonotypes was done with the tcR package in R, with sharing normalized by the product of cloneset sizes. To study raw recombination without the effects of thymic and clonal selection, out-of-frame nonproductive sequences were analyzed. TCRdb handled the public reads itself, with Q25 trimming in fastp and clone calling in MiXCR, and kept productive beta chains. Every distinct CDR3 protein forms one entry, paired with its most common genes and DNA. These V and J calls are TCRdb output, not the study's own analysis. Recorded for this sample are 700,000 or so distinct CDR3 sequences; under 9% of them occurred a single time. Together, the top ten hold around 0.98% of the sample.

Every donor in the study was a healthy Caucasian. Three pairs of female monozygotic twins, all aged roughly 18 to 30 years, made up the twin cohort. Peripheral blood mononuclear cells were the source from which RNA for the TCR libraries was isolated. This clonotype was seen a handful of times. Its binding antigen is unknown. One base away there is no much larger clone; base qualities are not given. Cut back by 0 bases and 0 bases, the V and J ends lie 6 bases apart. Sequences SQVTM (CDR1) and ANQGSEA (CDR2) are obtained from the germline V gene. Its CDR3 holds 13 amino acids, cysteine through phenylalanine. CDR3 DNA is the only sequence kept; it has 39 bases, read in frame from the first base. This sample also appeared in a second study, on yellow fever vaccine responses in identical twins. That second report states: The T cell response to vaccination in identical twins was reported by the authors to appear partly convergent and partly personalized. The study precisely tracked vaccine-responding T cell clones in identical twins.

The clonotype originates from a woman aged 18 to 35 in good health. Sequencing was performed on PBMCs. The chain is assembled from TRBV29-1 and TRBJ2-7, with the D gene not confidently named. Read as DNA, the sequence is TGCAGCGTTGAAGATGTTAGCTCCTACGAGCAGTACTTC. It codes for CSVEDVSSYEQYF.